The source of this T cell receptor (beta chain) is a study of PD-1 and CTLA-4 blockade in melanoma. Clones were sequenced by immunoSEQ multiplex PCR, and TCRdb holds only the in-frame ones, with some missing. This sample has 34,000 or so clones, with roughly 90% found just once. The germline CDR1 and CDR2 sequences are SGHVS and FQNEAQ. CDR3 length: 19 amino acids. V gave up 3 bases and J gave up 5 bases, with 28 bases separating them. Sequencing used CD8+ T cells from peripheral blood, obtained from a patient given anti-PD-1 treatment. The source is a human donor with melanoma. The V and J genes are TRBV7-8 and TRBJ2-5; D tentatively fits TRBD1 or TRBD2 (9 bases each). The CDR3 coding sequence is TGTGCCAGCAGCTTTAAAGGGACAGGGTCCGGGACTAGCATGGAGACCCAGTACTTC. This translates into CASSFKGTGSGTSMETQYF. Looking up the rest from reference TRBV7-8 and TRBJ2-5 gives the full variable domain: GAGVSQSPRYKVAKRGQDVALRCDPISGHVSLFWYQQALGQGPEFLTYFQNEAQLDKSGLPSDRFFAERPEGSVSTLKIQRTQQEDSAVYLCASSFKGTGSGTSMETQYFGPGTRLLVL.